Reported below is one T cell receptor beta chain. There are a few counts of this clonotype. Its antigen target is currently unknown. No per-base quality is available; no much larger clone lies one base away. The data stem from a study of human T cells and chemical hapten exposure (dated by TCRdb to the early 2020s). Notes on the research overall: For sensitization, 2% DPC in acetone was applied to a roughly 2 cm by roughly 2 cm area of upper inner arm skin. Patients additionally received weekly therapeutic DPC doses to the scalp throughout the approximately 24-week study period. Patch testing on the upper back used Finn chambers containing 0.01% DPC, with scoring done after 6 days according to International Contact Dermatitis Research Group standards. The patient cohort, mostly female, included alopecia areata with under or over 50% scalp involvement, alopecia totalis and alopecia universalis. Libraries were combined into a pool for sequencing, and differences in TCR yield between samples came mainly from small differences in library volumes within the pool. This study followed changes in the peripheral blood TCR repertoire in vivo during primary and secondary sensitization of alopecia patients to the hapten diphenylcyclopropenone (DPC). Patient blood was sampled pre-sensitization (week 0) and at 2, 6 and about 24 weeks after DPC sensitization. Blood for TCR sequencing was provided by twenty-nine alopecia patients at one to four time points (pre-sensitization, 2, 6 and 24 weeks).

The meaning of the sample's time point label: pre-sensitization, week 0. The sample's treatment or condition label, in plain terms: therapeutic diphenylcyclopropenone sensitization with weekly scalp DPC. At every patch-test visit, the blood draw took place before the patch test was put on. Patients were eligible if aged 18 to 70, diagnosed with alopecia and judged suitable for DPC therapy, and pregnant patients were excluded. Unfractionated whole blood was collected in Tempus Blood RNA tubes, and total RNA was extracted from that blood. Broader findings and caveats from the paper: The number of TCRs above 1 in 1000 frequency did not change with DPC sensitization; there was no evidence of global repertoire structure alterations. Compared with pre-sensitization or healthy control sets, expanded TCRs formed significantly more large CDR3 similarity clusters, which is consistent with antigen-driven responses. Patch test score was positively correlated with the number of PT1 expanded TCRs, with significance at thresholds 8, 16 and 32 but not at 4. Repeated subsampling changed both the strength of the expansion versus patch-test correlation and the threshold at which the correlation became significant. Because every patient had alopecia, a presumed autoimmune disease, the patients' immune response might differ from that of healthy individuals.

CDR1 and CDR2 (SQVTM, ANQGSEA) derive from the germline V gene. The CDR3 measures 11 amino acids from cysteine to phenylalanine. Here the CDR3 DNA is all that survives: 33 bases in frame from base 1. Ends trimmed: V by 7 bases, J by 4 bases; bases unmatched to a gene: 3. The method was RACE. The sequencer was a NextSeq 500. During library preparation, unique molecular identifiers were attached to individual cDNA molecules so that TCRs could be counted quantitatively and reproducibly. Each blood RNA sample was used to sequence both TCR alpha and TCR beta chains. As for the authors' bioinformatics: A median of about 89,000 TCRs per sample was observed, with a range of about 20,000 to 750,000. The Decombinator software suite was used to annotate the V, J and CDR3 of the TCR reads. For PS versus PT1 abundance plots, all samples were subsampled to the same number of TCRs (28,000). TCRs were defined as expanded if absent before sensitization and observed at least eight times at the 2-week time point. The public reads were run again by TCRdb, first through fastp at Q25 and then through MiXCR, and only productive beta chains were kept. Every entry covers one CDR3 protein and lists the most common genes and DNA from its rows. The V and J calls come from TCRdb's annotation, not from the publication. Within this sample are approximately 400,000 distinct CDR3 sequences, with approximately 5.1% of them counted one time only. Just over 2.5% of the sample is held by the ten biggest clonotypes.

This sample comprised whole blood, obtained in connection with sensitization to the hapten diphenylcyclopropenone (DPC). The source of this sequence is a woman aged 50 to 60 with alopecia areata. Some clones in this sample may be carry-over from other donors' samples. This chain joins TRBV29-1 to TRBJ1-2, with 7 middle bases fitting TRBD1. The nucleotide sequence is TGCAGCGGGGGGGACAGCTATGGCTACACCTTC. This codes for CSGGDSYGYTF.